These 4 T cell receptor beta chains share one sample of origin, sequenced in a study of blood T cell repertoires in COVID-19. Sequenced by immunoSEQ multiplex PCR; TCRdb stores in-frame clones only, minus some. The data show 55,000 to 65,000 clones, with 82% seen just once and 10% to 15% held by the top ten. The sequencing input was peripheral blood. These receptors were collected from a human donor in a cohort sampled during active COVID-19.

The chain joins TRBV28 to TRBJ1-5, with D perhaps TRBD1 (6 bases). CDR1 is MDHEN, CDR2 SYDVKM, per germline. With 7 bases removed from V and 0 bases from J, the gap between germline ends came to 19 bases. The CDR3 is made up of 17 amino acids. The CDR3 sequence: CASKRPPTGNSNQPQHF. CDR3 nucleotides: TGTGCCAGCAAAAGACCCCCGACAGGAAATAGCAATCAGCCCCAGCATTTT.

CDR3: CATRDRDMGQPQHF. CDR3 in DNA: TGCGCCACGAGGGACAGGGACATGGGTCAGCCCCAGCATTTT. The chain is built from TRBV10-2 and TRBJ1-5; 9 bases match TRBD1. The CDR3 loop spans 14 amino acids. Per the germline V gene, CDR1 is WSHSY and CDR2 is SAAADI. J gave up 6 bases and V 10 bases, and 10 bases lay outside the gene matches.

This clone came up once. The V call is TRBV5-6, the J call TRBJ1-1, with a possible D match to TRBD1 (6 bases). From germline, CDR1 is SGHDT and CDR2 YYEEEE. Trimming took off 0 bases at V and 8 bases at J, with 14 bases between the two ends. The CDR3 is 14 residues long. CDR3 loop: CASSLGVTGTEAFF. CDR3 DNA sequence: TGTGCCAGCAGCTTGGGGGTGACAGGAACCGAAGCTTTCTTT.

This clone was seen just once. The chain links TRBV11-2 to TRBJ1-1, with D perhaps matching TRBD1 (5 bases). CDR1 is SGHAT, CDR2 FQNNGV, per germline. V was pared by 7 bases and J by 5 bases, with 14 bases between. CDR3 length: 13 residues. The CDR3 bases are TGTGCCAGCACTCTCTGGGGGGGTACTGAAGCTTTCTTT. Its protein is CASTLWGGTEAFF.